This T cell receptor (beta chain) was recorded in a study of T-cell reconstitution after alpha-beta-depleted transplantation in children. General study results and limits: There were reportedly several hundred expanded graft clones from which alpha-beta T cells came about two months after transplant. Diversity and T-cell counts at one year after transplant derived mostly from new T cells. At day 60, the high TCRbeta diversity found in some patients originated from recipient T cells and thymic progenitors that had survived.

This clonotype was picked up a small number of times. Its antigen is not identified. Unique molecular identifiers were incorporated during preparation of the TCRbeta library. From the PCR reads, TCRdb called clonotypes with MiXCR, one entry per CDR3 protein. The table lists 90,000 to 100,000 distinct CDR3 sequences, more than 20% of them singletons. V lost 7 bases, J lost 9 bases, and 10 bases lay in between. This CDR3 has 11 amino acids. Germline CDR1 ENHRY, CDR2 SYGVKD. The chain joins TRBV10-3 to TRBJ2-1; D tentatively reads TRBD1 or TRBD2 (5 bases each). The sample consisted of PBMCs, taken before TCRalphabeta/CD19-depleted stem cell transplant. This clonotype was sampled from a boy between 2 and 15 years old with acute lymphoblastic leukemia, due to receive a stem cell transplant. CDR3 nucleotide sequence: TGTGCCATCACGAGGGGTGGTGAGCAGTTCTTC. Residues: CAITRGGEQFF.